Listed below are T cell receptor beta chains from one sample, sequenced in a study of blood T cells in healthy people across ages. TCRdb re-derived calls from the 5' RACE reads in MiXCR, one entry per CDR3 protein. There are about 1,800,000 distinct CDR3 sequences in the sample; 25% to 30% occur only once, and 7.7% lies in the top ten. The source material was blood. The receptors were sampled from a woman in her 30s in good health. CDR3s include the opening cysteine and the closing phenylalanine or tryptophan. A D gene is named only where the DNA matches it firmly. Expanded clones are given a class, and other clones once, few, many or no size at all.

TRBV5-1	.	TRBJ2-1	once	TGCGCCAGCAGCTTGGTGACCGGGGCCGGAGACTACAATGAGCAGTTCTTC	CASSLVTGAGDYNEQFF
TRBV28	.	TRBJ2-7	.	TGTGCCAGCCTCAGTGATGGGGTAGGAAGGAACGAGCAGTACTTC	CASLSDGVGRNEQYF
TRBV29-1	TRBD2	TRBJ2-1	many	TGCAGCGTTGGCTCGAGCGGGACCATAAATGAGCAGTTCTTC	CSVGSSGTINEQFF
TRBV4-2	.	TRBJ2-7	.	TGTGCCAGCAGCCAAGATCTTGGGATCTTATACGAGCAGTACTTC	CASSQDLGILYEQYF
TRBV12-3/TRBV12-4	.	TRBJ2-7	.	TGTGCCAGCAGTTTGAGACTTGCCGGGAACTCCTACGAGCAGTACTTC	CASSLRLAGNSYEQYF
TRBV12-5	.	TRBJ2-1	.	TGTGCTAGTGGTTTTGAGGATGAGCAGTTCTTC	CASGFEDEQFF
TRBV20-1	TRBD2	TRBJ2-1	few	TGCAGTGCCCCTAGACTAGCGGGGGAGAATGAGCAGTTCTTC	CSAPRLAGENEQFF
TRBV7-2	TRBD2	TRBJ2-3	few	TGTGCCAGCAGTCCGGCGGGGGTAACCACAGATACGCAGTATTTT	CASSPAGVTTDTQYF
TRBV11-2	.	TRBJ2-3	.	TGTGCCAGCAGCTCCACGGGGTTGGGAACAGATACGCAGTATTTT	CASSSTGLGTDTQYF
TRBV7-9	TRBD1	TRBJ1-4	.	TGTGCCAGCAGCGGCCCCCGGGACAGCCCTATAGCCCATGAAAAACTGTTTTTT	CASSGPRDSPIAHEKLFF
TRBV30	TRBD2	TRBJ2-4	few	TGTGCCTGGGGGGAGCGGGGGTTGGACATTCAGTACTTC	CAWGERGLDIQYF
TRBV7-3	TRBD1	TRBJ2-1	.	TGTGCCAGCAGCTTAAAAGGGGGCCATGAGCAGTTCTTC	CASSLKGGHEQFF
TRBV20-1	TRBD1	TRBJ1-5	few	TGCAGTGCTGACCCAAGGGGCAGGGGGCCCAATCAGCCCCAGCATTTT	CSADPRGRGPNQPQHF
TRBV7-2	.	TRBJ2-5	few	TGTGCCAGCAGCTTAGCAAAGTGGACCCAGTACTTC	CASSLAKWTQYF
TRBV29-1	.	TRBJ2-7	.	TGCAGCGTTGAAACTAGCCGCTCCTACGAGCAGTACTTC	CSVETSRSYEQYF
TRBV12-3/TRBV12-4	.	TRBJ2-5	.	TGTGCCAGCCGCCCCGGATGGGACGGGGAGACCCAGTACTTC	CASRPGWDGETQYF
TRBV6-6	TRBD2	TRBJ2-1	.	TGTGTCAGCAGTCAAACGGGACTAGCGGTCTCCAATGAGCAGTTCTTC	CVSSQTGLAVSNEQFF
TRBV4-1	TRBD1	TRBJ2-7	few	TGCGCCAGCAGCCTCGGGACAGGGGTGGGAAGTCCCTACGAGCAGTACTTC	CASSLGTGVGSPYEQYF
TRBV20-1	.	TRBJ1-2	many	TGCAGTGCCGTTGGACTCGCCGCGGACTATGGCTACACCTTC	CSAVGLAADYGYTF
TRBV27	.	TRBJ2-7	many	TGTGCCAGCAGTTTAGTTGCGGCAGGCTCCGAGCAGTACTTC	CASSLVAAGSEQYF
TRBV4-1	TRBD1	TRBJ1-5	.	TGCGCCAGCAGCCAGAGGGGGGACAGGGGGGACCAGCCCCAGCATTTT	CASSQRGDRGDQPQHF
TRBV19	.	TRBJ2-2	.	TGTGCCAGCACCTTGGCCCCGAGCGGGGAGCTGTTTTTT	CASTLAPSGELFF
TRBV29-1	.	TRBJ1-1	.	TGCAGCGTTGAGGGGTGGACTGAGGCTTTCTTT	CSVEGWTEAFF